This TCR beta chain was recovered during a study of cytomegalovirus exposure and HLA in healthy donors. Study findings and constraints: The majority of CMV-associated TCR beta chains were reported as apparently HLA-restricted in a later analysis.

Regarding donors, all were healthy bone marrow donors. PCR was performed using 60 Vbeta and 13 Jbeta primers. Per the original data handling: Roughly 12 million shared chains were among some 75 million unique TCR beta chains counted in a later analysis. Sequenced by immunoSEQ multiplex PCR; TCRdb stores in-frame clones only, minus some. D and trimming were read from the DNA, whereas the V and J calls and clone size are those reported in that table. The repertoire holds 200,000 to 250,000 clones, with more than 60% as singletons. A note on this clone: Its antigen remains unknown.

Germline V gene sequence: CDR1 SGHRS, CDR2 YFSETQ. J was trimmed by 0 bases and V by 2 bases; bases with no gene match: 6. The CDR3 is 16 amino acids. The specimen was PBMCs. The origin of this receptor is a man aged 45-60 years in good health and CMV-seronegative. J is TRBJ1-2 and V is TRBV5-1, with TRBD1 matching over 8 bases. This CDR3 reads CASSLQGGIANYGYTF. For the CDR3, the DNA is TGCGCCAGCAGCTTACAGGGGGGAATAGCTAACTATGGCTACACCTTC.